The sequence of this T cell receptor beta chain was determined in a study of T-cell memory formation after mild COVID-19 (TCRdb year 2021). About the study as a whole: TCR sequence clusters from the two donors were largely donor specific. The cohort comprised two young, previously healthy adult volunteers, one female and one male. T-cell clones expanding and contracting after mild COVID-19 in a couple of donors were tracked by longitudinal TCRalpha and TCRbeta repertoire sequencing.

On this clonotype: Which antigen it targets is not known. No clone much larger than this one lies a single base away; base qualities are absent.

Study-wide conclusions, independent of this receptor: Balanced CD4/CD8 phenotypes were observed for clones contracting from day 15 to 85, whereas a bias towards CD4+ was observed for a second wave of clones expanding from day 15 to 37. Contracting CD4+ clones appeared mostly in the CM and EM memory subsets, whereas CD8+ clones were enriched in EMRA. SARS-CoV-2 specificity of the second-wave clones peaking on day 37 was not confirmed. Some responding clones were detected in pre-infection memory, suggesting pre-existing cross-reactive memory T cells joined the SARS-CoV-2 response. Only a couple of mild cases were covered in the study, and larger cohorts including severe cases with pre-infection samples were considered necessary.

The instrument was an Illumina NovaSeq 6000. TCRalpha and TCRbeta cDNA libraries were built by 5'RACE with constant-segment primers, adding sample barcodes and unique molecular identifiers. RNA was extracted from every sample with Trizol reagent. The libraries were amplified in two PCR steps, and the second step added a second sample barcode and Illumina TruSeq adapters. Sequencing of libraries was performed on an Illumina NovaSeq with 2 x 150 bp paired-end reads. In the authors' own workflow: With migec v1.2.7, reads were demultiplexed and then collapsed into UMI-guided consensus sequences. With mixcr v2.1.11, UMI consensuses were aligned to TRA and TRB V and J templates and assembled into clonotypes. A clonotype was counted as expanded or contracted only when both edgeR and NoisET called the clonotype significant, with the noise models trained on biological replicates. For edgeR calls, the thresholds were a false discovery rate-adjusted p below 0.01 and a log2 fold-change of 1. PCA with hierarchical clustering of max-normalized trajectories of the 1000 most abundant clonotypes was used as exploratory dynamics analysis. Separately sequenced CD4+ and CD8+ repertoires were used to assign a CD4 or CD8 phenotype to each responding clone. The public reads were run again by TCRdb, first through fastp at Q25 and then through MiXCR, and only productive beta chains were kept. All rows with the same CDR3 protein become a single entry with the most common DNA and genes. Clone size and V and J calls follow TCRdb, not the original study. The sample yields under 150,000 distinct CDR3 sequences; 22% were counted once. About 38% of the sample is held by the ten biggest clonotypes.

Ficoll-Paque density gradient centrifugation was the method used to isolate PBMCs. A distance of 8 bases separates the germline ends of V and J, which lose 3 bases and 2 bases respectively. Measured from the cysteine to the phenylalanine, the CDR3 is 13 residues long. Left in the record is the CDR3 DNA by itself, 39 bases read in frame from the first base. CDR1 and CDR2, per the germline V gene, are MNHNS and SASEGT. This clonotype was obtained from a man aged 18 to 30 who had mild COVID-19 (a few samples of this study predate the infection). The sample titles of this study are shuffled in the database, so cell type and time point are left out; the donor was told from shared clones. Sequenced material: PBMCs or a T cell subset sorted from them (not recorded which). The V and J segments used are TRBV6-1 and TRBJ2-7; TRBD1 is possibly the D segment (6 matching bases). The CDR3 in this case is CASSETGTYEQYF. The DNA sequence is as follows: TGTGCCAGCAGTGAGACAGGTACCTACGAGCAGTACTTC.